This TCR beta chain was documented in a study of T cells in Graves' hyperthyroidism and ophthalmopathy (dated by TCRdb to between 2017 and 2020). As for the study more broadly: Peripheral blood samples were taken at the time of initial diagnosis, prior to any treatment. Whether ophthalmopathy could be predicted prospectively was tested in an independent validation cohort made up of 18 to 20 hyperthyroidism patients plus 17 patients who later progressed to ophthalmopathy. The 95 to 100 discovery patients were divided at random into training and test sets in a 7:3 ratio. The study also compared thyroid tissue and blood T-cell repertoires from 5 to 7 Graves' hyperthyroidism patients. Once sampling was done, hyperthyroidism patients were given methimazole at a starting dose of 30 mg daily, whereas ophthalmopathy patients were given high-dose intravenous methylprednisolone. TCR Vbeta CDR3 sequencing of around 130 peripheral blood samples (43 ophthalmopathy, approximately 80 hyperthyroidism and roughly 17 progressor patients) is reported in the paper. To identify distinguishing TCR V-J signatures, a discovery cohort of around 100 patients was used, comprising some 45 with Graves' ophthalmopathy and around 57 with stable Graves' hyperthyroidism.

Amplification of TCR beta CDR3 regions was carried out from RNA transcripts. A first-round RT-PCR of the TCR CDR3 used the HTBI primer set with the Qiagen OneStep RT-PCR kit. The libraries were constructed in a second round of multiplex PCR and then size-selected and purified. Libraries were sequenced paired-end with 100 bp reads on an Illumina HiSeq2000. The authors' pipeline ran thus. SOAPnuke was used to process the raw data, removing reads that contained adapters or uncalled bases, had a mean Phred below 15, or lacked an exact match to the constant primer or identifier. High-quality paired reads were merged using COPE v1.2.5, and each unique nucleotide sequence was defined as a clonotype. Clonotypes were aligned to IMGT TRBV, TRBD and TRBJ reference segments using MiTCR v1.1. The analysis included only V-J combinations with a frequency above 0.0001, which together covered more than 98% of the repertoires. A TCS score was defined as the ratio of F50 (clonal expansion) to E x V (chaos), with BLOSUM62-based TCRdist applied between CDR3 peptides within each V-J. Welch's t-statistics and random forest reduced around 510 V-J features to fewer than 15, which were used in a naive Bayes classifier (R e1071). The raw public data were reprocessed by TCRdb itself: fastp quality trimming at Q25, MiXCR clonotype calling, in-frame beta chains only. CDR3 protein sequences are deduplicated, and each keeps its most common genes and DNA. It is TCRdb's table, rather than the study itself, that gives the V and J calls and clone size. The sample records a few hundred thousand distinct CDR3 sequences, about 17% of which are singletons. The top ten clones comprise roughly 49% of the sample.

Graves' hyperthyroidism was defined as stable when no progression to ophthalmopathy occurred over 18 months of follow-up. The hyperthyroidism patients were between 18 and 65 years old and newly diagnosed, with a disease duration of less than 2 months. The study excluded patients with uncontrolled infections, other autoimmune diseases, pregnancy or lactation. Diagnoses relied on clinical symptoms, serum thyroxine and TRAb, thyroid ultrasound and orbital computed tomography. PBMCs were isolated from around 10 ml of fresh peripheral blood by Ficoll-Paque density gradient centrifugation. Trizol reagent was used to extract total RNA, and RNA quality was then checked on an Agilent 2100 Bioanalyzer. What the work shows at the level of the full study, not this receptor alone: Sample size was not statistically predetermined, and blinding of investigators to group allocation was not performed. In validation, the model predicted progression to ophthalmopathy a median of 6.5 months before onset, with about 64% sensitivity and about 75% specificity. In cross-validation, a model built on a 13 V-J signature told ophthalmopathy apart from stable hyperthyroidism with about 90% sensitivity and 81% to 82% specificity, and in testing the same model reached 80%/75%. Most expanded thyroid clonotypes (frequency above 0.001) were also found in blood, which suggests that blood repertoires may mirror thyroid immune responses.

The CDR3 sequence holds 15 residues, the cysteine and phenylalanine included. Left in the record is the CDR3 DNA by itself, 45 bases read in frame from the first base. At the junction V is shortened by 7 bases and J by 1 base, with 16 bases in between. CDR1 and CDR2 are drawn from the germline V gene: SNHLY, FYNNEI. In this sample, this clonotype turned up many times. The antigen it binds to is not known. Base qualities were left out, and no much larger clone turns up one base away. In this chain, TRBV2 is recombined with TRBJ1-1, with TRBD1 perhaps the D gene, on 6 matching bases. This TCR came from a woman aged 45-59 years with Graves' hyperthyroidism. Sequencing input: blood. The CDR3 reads CASNLQGRGNTEAFF. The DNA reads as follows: TGTGCCAGCAACCTACAGGGACGGGGGAACACTGAAGCTTTCTTT.